This passage covers 18 T cell receptor beta chains from one sample sequenced in a study of blood T cell repertoires in COVID-19. Sequencing was performed with immunoSEQ multiplex PCR; in TCRdb, only in-frame clones are kept and a portion is missing. The profile covers some 150,000 clones, with more than 80% appearing a single time and more than 3.5% taken by the ten largest. The sequenced sample consisted of PBMCs or T cells enriched from blood (not recorded which). All receptors derive from a middle-aged man who had recovered from COVID-19.

The chain joins TRBV28 to TRBJ2-5; 7 bases fit TRBD2. In germline, CDR1 is MDHEN, CDR2 SYDVKM. This CDR3 contains 15 residues. Trimming removed 8 bases from V and 4 bases from J; junction bases left unmatched: 13. In DNA form, the CDR3 reads TGTGCCAGCGGGATCCTCAGGACGGGGGGAGAGACCCAGTACTTC. It encodes CASGILRTGGETQYF.

This clone occurred once. V usage is TRBV5-1 and J usage is TRBJ2-5, with TRBD2 as a possible D gene (6 bases). With 4 bases removed from V and 5 bases from J, the gap between germline ends came to 21 bases. Germline V lookup: CDR1 SGHRS, CDR2 YFSETQ. The CDR3 covers 16 residues. This CDR3 reads CASSTGGDPIQETQYF. As DNA, the CDR3 is TGCGCCAGCAGCACCGGCGGGGACCCCATCCAGGAGACCCAGTACTTC.

The J gene is TRBJ1-2, the V gene TRBV28; the D is unclear. Germline CDR1 is MDHEN and CDR2 is SYDVKM. This CDR3 has 15 amino acids. V dropped 5 bases and J dropped 2 bases, with 15 bases sitting between them. The CDR3 sequence is CASSIEAEPNYGYTF. In nucleotides, the CDR3 is TGTGCCAGCAGTATCGAGGCAGAGCCAAACTATGGCTACACCTTC.

The V gene is TRBV5-4, the J gene TRBJ1-1; 7 positions agree with TRBD1. Losses at the gene ends were 3 bases for V and 10 bases for J; bases not matched to a gene: 12. The length of the CDR3 is 14 residues. From germline, CDR1 is SGHNT and CDR2 YYREEE (reference sequence). CDR3 protein: CASSSMQGRGRAFF. In nucleotides, the CDR3 is TGTGCCAGCAGCTCGATGCAGGGAAGGGGGCGAGCTTTCTTT. The full variable domain, rest sourced from reference TRBV5-4 and TRBJ1-1, is ETGVTQSPTHLIKTRGQQVTLRCSSQSGHNTVSWYQQALGQGPQFIFQYYREEENGRGNFPPRFSGLQFPNYSSELNVNALELDDSALYLCASSSMQGRGRAFFGQGTRLTVV.

The gene calls are TRBV3-1 (or the pseudogene TRBV3-2) and TRBJ2-4; D remains unclear. CDR1 LGHDT and CDR2 YNNKEL come from the germline V gene (reference sequence). The germline V and J ends were trimmed by 1 base and 8 bases, with 15 bases remaining between them. The CDR3 covers 15 residues. For the CDR3, the DNA is TGTGCCAGCAGCCAAGGAGGTATCGCGAGACACATTCAGTACTTC. Its protein product is CASSQGGIARHIQYF.

The chain has TRBV19 and TRBJ2-5; TRBD2 matches at 14 bases. V lost 7 bases, J lost 4 bases, and 8 bases stayed unmatched. This CDR3 has 16 residues. The germline V gene has CDR1 LNHDA and CDR2 SQIVND (reference sequence). The CDR3 region is CASNAGTSGSGETQYF. The CDR3 region has the DNA TGTGCCAGTAATGCCGGGACTAGCGGGAGTGGAGAGACCCAGTACTTC.

CDR3 sequence (DNA): TGTGCCAGCAGCTTAGCGTCGTCGTCTAGCGGGAGGAATGAGCAGTTCTTC. Encoded protein: CASSLASSSSGRNEQFF. The J gene is TRBJ2-1, the V gene TRBV7-2; 11 bases are a match to TRBD2. The CDR3 loop spans 17 amino acids. V trimming: 0 bases; J trimming: 7 bases; junction bases outside the gene matches: 8. The germline V gene encodes CDR1 SGHTA and CDR2 FQGNSA.

The rearrangement uses TRBV23-1 and TRBJ2-2; D remains ambiguous. TRBV23-1 is an open reading frame whose function is uncertain. With 2 bases removed from V and 1 base from J, the gap between germline ends came to 2 bases. This CDR3 has 13 residues. Here the CDR3 DNA reads TGCGCCAGCAGTCAACGGAACACCGGGGAGCTGTTTTTT. This codes for CASSQRNTGELFF.

The genes are TRBV18 and TRBJ1-4; 9 nucleotides agree with TRBD1. The CDR3 loop spans 15 amino acids. V was clipped by 6 bases and J by 8 bases; unmatched bases: 10. Germline V lookup: CDR1 KGHSH, CDR2 LQKENI. The CDR3 region is CASSKDRGIDEKLFF. Here the CDR3 DNA reads TGTGCCAGCTCTAAGGACAGGGGTATAGACGAAAAACTGTTTTTT.

The genes are TRBV9 and TRBJ1-5, with D maybe TRBD1 (5 bases). V was shortened by 4 bases and J by 4 bases, with 12 bases between the two germline ends. The CDR3 is 14 amino acids. The germline V gene encodes CDR1 SGDLS and CDR2 YYNGEE. CDR3 nucleotides: TGTGCCAGCAGCTCCTGGGGGACTAATCAGCCCCAGCATTTT. Its protein product is CASSSWGTNQPQHF.

The genes are TRBV5-4 and TRBJ2-1; 10 bases line up with TRBD2. The CDR3 is made up of 14 amino acids. The germline V gene has CDR1 SGHNT and CDR2 YYREEE (reference sequence). The junction had 4 bases not matched to a gene; V was cut back by 6 bases and J by 4 bases. In DNA, the CDR3 is TGTGCCAGCACTCTAGCGGGGGCTTACAATGAGCAGTTCTTC. Protein product: CASTLAGAYNEQFF. The complete variable domain, with remaining parts taken from reference TRBV5-4 and TRBJ2-1, reads ETGVTQSPTHLIKTRGQQVTLRCSSQSGHNTVSWYQQALGQGPQFIFQYYREEENGRGNFPPRFSGLQFPNYSSELNVNALELDDSALYLCASTLAGAYNEQFFGPGTRLTVL.

The CDR3 sequence is CASSQALPDTQYF. The CDR3 bases are TGCGCCAGCAGCCAAGCTCTCCCAGATACGCAGTATTTT. The chain recombines TRBV4-3 with TRBJ2-3; D uncertain. The CDR3 extends over 13 amino acids. In germline, CDR1 is LGHNA, CDR2 YSLEER. Trimming removed 1 base at V and 4 bases at J, with 6 bases between.

This chain uses TRBV9 with TRBJ2-5, with TRBD2 matching 7 bases. This CDR3 has 16 residues. Germline-derived CDR1 and CDR2 are SGDLS and YYNGEE. J gave up 5 bases and V 0 bases, and 10 bases lay outside the gene matches. The chain's CDR3 is CASSVATGRGDETQYF. CDR3 sequence (DNA): TGTGCCAGCAGCGTAGCTACGGGGAGGGGTGACGAGACCCAGTACTTC.

This clone showed up just once. This chain connects TRBV18 to TRBJ2-5, with 9 bases that match TRBD1. J gave up 6 bases and V 1 base, and 6 bases lay outside the gene matches. The CDR3 spans 15 residues. CDR1 is KGHSH and CDR2 is LQKENI in the germline V gene. The CDR3 reads CASSPQTGGSQTQYF. The CDR3 nucleotides are TGTGCCAGCTCACCACAAACAGGGGGCAGTCAGACCCAGTACTTC.

The rearrangement links TRBV3-1 (or the pseudogene TRBV3-2) to TRBJ1-2; D unresolved. V was clipped by 4 bases and J by 4 bases, with 10 bases between them. Germline loops: CDR1 LGHDT, CDR2 YNNKEL (reference sequence). The CDR3 length is 13 residues. The CDR3 reads CASSPPTVYGYTF. DNA of the CDR3: TGTGCCAGCAGCCCGCCCACGGTCTATGGCTACACCTTC.

The rearrangement joins TRBV6-5 to TRBJ1-6; unclear D gene. The CDR3 is made up of 15 amino acids. The V gene lost 2 bases and the J gene lost 7 bases, with 12 bases spanning the gap. Per germline, CDR1 MNHEY and CDR2 SVGAGI. CDR3 in amino acids: CASSYDTSRNSPLHF. The CDR3 DNA reads TGTGCCAGCAGTTACGACACGTCCCGGAATTCACCCCTCCACTTT.

The chain uses TRBV11-3 and TRBJ2-1, with TRBD2 identical over 11 bases. Germline CDR1 reads SGHNT; CDR2 reads YENEEA. The CDR3 sequence is 15 residues long. After removal of 2 bases from V and 9 bases from J, the junction contained 6 bases not matched to a gene. CDR3: CASSLRLAGIFEQFF. The CDR3 nucleotides read TGTGCCAGCAGCTTAAGACTAGCGGGGATTTTTGAGCAGTTCTTC.

This clone came up once. The gene calls are TRBV18 and TRBJ2-1; TRBD1 is a possible D gene (6 bases). The V gene's germline CDR1 is KGHSH and CDR2 LQKENI. V dropped 2 bases and J dropped 8 bases, with 22 bases sitting between them. This CDR3 contains 17 residues. CDR3 coding DNA: TGTGCCAGCTCACCATGGACGGCCAGGGGTAAGAGCTATGAGCAGTTCTTC. Translated: CASSPWTARGKSYEQFF.